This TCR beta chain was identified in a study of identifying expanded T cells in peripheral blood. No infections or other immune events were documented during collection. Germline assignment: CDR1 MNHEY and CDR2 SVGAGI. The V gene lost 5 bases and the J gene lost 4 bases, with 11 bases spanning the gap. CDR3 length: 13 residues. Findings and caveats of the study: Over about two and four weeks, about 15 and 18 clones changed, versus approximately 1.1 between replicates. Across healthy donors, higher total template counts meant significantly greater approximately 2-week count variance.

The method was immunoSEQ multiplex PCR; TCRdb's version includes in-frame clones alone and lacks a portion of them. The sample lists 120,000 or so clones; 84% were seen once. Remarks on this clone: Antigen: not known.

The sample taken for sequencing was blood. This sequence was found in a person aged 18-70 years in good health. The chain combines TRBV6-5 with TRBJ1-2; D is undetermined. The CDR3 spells CASSPTPGYGYTF. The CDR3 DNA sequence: TGTGCCAGCAGTCCCACCCCGGGCTATGGCTACACCTTC.